Shown below are 3 T cell receptor beta chains from a single sample sequenced in a study of cytomegalovirus exposure and HLA in healthy donors. The primer mix had 60 Vbeta and 13 Jbeta primers. Data came from immunoSEQ multiplex PCR; TCRdb stores just in-frame clones and leaves some out. The sample lists almost 200,000 clones; 79% were seen once. Sequenced sample: PBMCs. These receptor sequences come from a male donor in good health and CMV-seropositive.

The chain has TRBV7-2 and TRBJ2-5; 9 bases align to TRBD2. This CDR3 has 15 residues. Germline values: CDR1 SGHTA, CDR2 FQGNSA. Losses at the gene ends were 5 bases for V and 2 bases for J; bases not matched to a gene: 6. The CDR3 region is CASSPSGGPQETQYF. In DNA, the CDR3 is TGTGCCAGCAGCCCCAGCGGGGGGCCTCAAGAGACCCAGTACTTC.

The chain has TRBV7-2 and TRBJ2-2, with 7 bases lining up with TRBD1. This CDR3 region has 15 residues. V was pared by 5 bases and J by 4 bases, with 7 bases of the junction left unmatched. Per germline, CDR1 SGHTA and CDR2 FQGNSA. For the CDR3, the DNA is TGTGCCAGCAGCGCTCGGGGACAGCCCACCGGGGAGCTGTTTTTT. This sequence encodes CASSARGQPTGELFF.

V gene TRBV30 combines with J gene TRBJ2-1; tentatively, D is TRBD1 (5 bases). The CDR3 consists of 14 residues. From germline, CDR1 is GTSNPN and CDR2 SVGIG (reference sequence). V was cut by 5 bases and J by 4 bases, with 15 bases left in between. CDR3 coding DNA: TGTGCCTGGGTACCTGGACAAGCGTACAATGAGCAGTTCTTC. Translated: CAWVPGQAYNEQFF.